This is a list of T cell receptor beta chains from one sample in a study of response to subunit inactivated influenza vaccine. Each CDR3 protein gets one entry after TCRdb re-called the RT-PCR reads with MiXCR. The sample lists 710,000 or so distinct CDR3 sequences, less than 20% occurring once. This material consisted of PBMCs from blood, taken about 12 days after vaccination. Every receptor here comes from a man aged 45 to 65 who received an inactivated influenza vaccine. CDR3s include the opening cysteine and the closing phenylalanine or tryptophan. A D gene is named only where the DNA matches it firmly. Expanded clones get a size class; other rows say once, few or many, or leave the size out.

CASSERGAAGNEQFF,TGTGCCAGCAGTGAAAGGGGGGCCGCGGGAAATGAGCAGTTCTTC,TRBV6-1,TRBJ2-1,many,.
CASSLEGQGTGEQYF,TGCGCCAGCAGCTTGGAGGGACAGGGGACGGGCGAGCAGTACTTC,TRBV5-1,TRBJ2-7,.,TRBD1
CASSWRTSGGGVYF,TGTGCCAGCAGCTGGCGGACTAGCGGAGGGGGAGTCTATTTT,TRBV5-6,TRBJ2-3,.,TRBD2
CASSPQTDNEQFF,TGTGCCAGCAGTCCCCAGACAGACAATGAGCAGTTCTTC,TRBV6-2/TRBV6-3,TRBJ2-1,.,.
CASSLGPDRYEQYF,TGTGCCAGCAGCCTCGGACCTGACAGATACGAGCAGTACTTC,TRBV3-1,TRBJ2-7,many,.
CASSNIGTWAYNEQFF,TGTGCCAGCAGTAATATCGGGACTTGGGCCTACAATGAGCAGTTCTTC,TRBV6-2/TRBV6-3,TRBJ2-1,few,.
CSVERGGPTDTQYF,TGCAGCGTTGAAAGGGGGGGACCCACAGATACGCAGTATTTT,TRBV29-1,TRBJ2-3,.,.
CASSYLRGVEETQYF,TGTGCCAGCAGTTACCTCCGGGGTGTGGAAGAGACCCAGTACTTC,TRBV6-2/TRBV6-3,TRBJ2-5,.,.
CASSHYGGDQPQHF,TGCGCCAGCAGCCATTACGGGGGCGATCAGCCCCAGCATTTT,TRBV4-1,TRBJ1-5,.,.
CSARGSGRETNEQFF,TGCAGTGCTAGAGGTAGCGGGAGGGAAACAAATGAGCAGTTCTTC,TRBV20-1,TRBJ2-1,.,TRBD2
CSARDPGSSYEQYF,TGCAGTGCTAGAGATCCGGGGAGCTCCTACGAGCAGTACTTC,TRBV20-1,TRBJ2-7,many,.
CASRRETDTQYF,TGTGCCAGCCGGCGGGAGACAGATACGCAGTATTTT,TRBV2,TRBJ2-3,.,TRBD2
CASSLFGQAATGTEAFF,TGTGCCAGCAGTTTATTTGGACAGGCAGCGACGGGCACTGAAGCTTTCTTT,TRBV28,TRBJ1-1,few,TRBD1
CASSLVLGSYEQYF,TGTGCCAGCAGCTTAGTACTAGGCTCCTACGAGCAGTACTTC,TRBV7-2,TRBJ2-7,.,.